This T cell receptor (beta chain) derives from a study of shared clonotypes between healthy human individuals. Study-wide background: In total, the donors were a couple of women and three men aged 18 to 49. Study-level findings and limits: Rarefaction gave evidence that sorted-subset sequencing remained incomplete despite large depth. In contrast to clonotypes shared by all four donors, non-shared clonotypes had lower generation probabilities.

TCRdb's copy holds only in-frame clones and misses some; the assay was immunoSEQ multiplex PCR. The profile shows over 2 million clones, around 95% of them singletons. V was pared by 1 base and J by 5 bases, with 2 bases of the junction left unmatched. CDR1 is LNHNV, CDR2 YYDKDF, per germline (reference sequence). The CDR3 loop spans 14 amino acids. This clone occurred once. Antigen specificity is unknown. This receptor was taken from a man in his late teens or twenties in good health. This chain connects TRBV15 to TRBJ1-2; TRBD1 matches at 9 bases. Sample: naive CD4+ T cells sorted from blood. Specified subset: CD45RA+ positively selected. The CDR3 DNA sequence: TGTGCCACCAGCAGAGGCGGGACAGGGTATGGCTACACCTTC. Its translation is CATSRGGTGYGYTF.